Listed below are T cell receptor beta chains from one sample, sequenced in a study of T cells after yellow fever vaccination. Via MiXCR, TCRdb re-called the 5' RACE reads, giving one row per CDR3 protein. The sample has 150,000 to 200,000 distinct CDR3 sequences, about a tenth seen once. Sample: CD8+ T cells sorted from PBMCs, taken 45 days after the yellow fever booster vaccination. The receptors here all came from a man younger than 30 who received the YFV17D yellow fever vaccine. Each CDR3 is given with its conserved first and last residue. D genes are given only for firm matches. Not all rows give a size; the values are once, few, many and, for expanded clones, a class.

NA | TRBJ1-2 | few | TRBV7-6 | TGTGCCAGCAGCCCCGGGGCCGGCTACACCTTC | CASSPGAGYTF
NA | TRBJ2-3 | many | TRBV27 | TGTGCCAGCAGCCTCAGGGACAGCACAGATACGCAGTATTTT | CASSLRDSTDTQYF
TRBD1 | TRBJ2-7 | NA | TRBV23-1 | TGCGCCAGCAGTCAATCGGGGACAGGGGGGAATGTCGAGCAGTACTTC | CASSQSGTGGNVEQYF
NA | TRBJ2-7 | NA | TRBV14 | TGTGCCAGCAGCCACACGGACCTATGGGGGGACAGTACTTCTTTATCCTACGAGCAGTACTTC | CASSHTDLWGDSTSLSYEQYF
NA | TRBJ1-1 | NA | TRBV6-5 | TGTGCCAGCAGCCCCCGTGGGTCGGTCACTGAAGCTTTCTTT | CASSPRGSVTEAFF
NA | TRBJ2-5 | few | TRBV4-3 | TGCGCCAGCAGCCAAGACCCCTCCGGGGGGCTCCAAGAGACCCAGTACTTC | CASSQDPSGGLQETQYF
NA | TRBJ2-3 | NA | TRBV4-2 | TGTGCCAGCAGCCAAGGGATCTCTACAGATACGCAGTATTTT | CASSQGISTDTQYF
NA | TRBJ2-5 | few | TRBV7-7 | TGTGCCAGCAGCCTCGGACAGAAAGAGACCCAGTACTTC | CASSLGQKETQYF
NA | TRBJ1-1 | few | TRBV6-2/TRBV6-3 | TGTGCCAGCATCTACGATTTTTCGAACACTGAAGCTTTCTTT | CASIYDFSNTEAFF
NA | TRBJ2-1 | NA | TRBV4-3 | TGCGCCAGCAGCCAACGGCAGGGCAGCCACAATGAGCAGTTCTTC | CASSQRQGSHNEQFF
TRBD1 | TRBJ1-2 | NA | TRBV7-9 | TGTGCCAGCCAACCTCACCCTAGGGGGACAGGGGGCATGAACTATGGCTACACCTTC | CASQPHPRGTGGMNYGYTF
NA | TRBJ1-6 | NA | TRBV6-6 | TGTGCCACCACCCTGGGGGGTTCACCCCTCCACTTT | CATTLGGSPLHF
TRBD2 | TRBJ2-3 | NA | TRBV15 | TGTGCCACCAGCAGAGAGCGGGGGGGCCCAGATACGCAGTATTTT | CATSRERGGPDTQYF
NA | TRBJ1-1 | few | TRBV6-2/TRBV6-3 | TGTGCCAGCAGCTCGGGAGGCCCGTACACTGAAGCTTTCTTT | CASSSGGPYTEAFF
TRBD2 | TRBJ2-2 | many | TRBV6-4 | TGTGCCAGCAGTGGACTAGCGGGGAACACCGGGGAGCTGTTTTTT | CASSGLAGNTGELFF
NA | TRBJ1-2 | few | TRBV7-9 | TGTGCCAGCAGCTTAGTTGGGGGCTATGGCTACACCTTC | CASSLVGGYGYTF
NA | TRBJ2-1 | few | TRBV20-1 | TGCAGTGCTAGCCAAGCGAAAGCCTACAATGAGCAGTTCTTC | CSASQAKAYNEQFF
NA | TRBJ2-1 | NA | TRBV6-5 | TGTGCCAGCAGTTACTCCGCGGAGATGGAGCAGTTCTTC | CASSYSAEMEQFF
NA | TRBJ2-5 | NA | TRBV19 | TGTGCCAGTACCCCCTTGGCGGGGCAAGAGACCCAGTACTTC | CASTPLAGQETQYF
NA | TRBJ2-2 | NA | TRBV21-1 | TGTGCCAGCATCACCGGCCACAGCTGGGACACCGGGGAGCTGTTTTTT | CASITGHSWDTGELFF
NA | TRBJ2-1 | NA | TRBV4-3 | TGCGCCAGCAGCCAATCCTTAATTGGGCTCCTAGTACAGTTCTTC | CASSQSLIGLLVQFF
TRBD1 | TRBJ2-1 | NA | TRBV5-1 | TGCGCCAGCAGCGTTACAGGGGCCAATGAGCAGTTCTTC | CASSVTGANEQFF
TRBD2 | TRBJ2-4 | few | TRBV2 | TGTGCCAGCAGTACTAGCGGGGGGTCGGACATTCAGTACTTC | CASSTSGGSDIQYF
NA | TRBJ2-3 | few | TRBV6-5 | TGTGCCAGCAGTTACGCGGGGGCGGGCACAGATACGCAGTATTTT | CASSYAGAGTDTQYF